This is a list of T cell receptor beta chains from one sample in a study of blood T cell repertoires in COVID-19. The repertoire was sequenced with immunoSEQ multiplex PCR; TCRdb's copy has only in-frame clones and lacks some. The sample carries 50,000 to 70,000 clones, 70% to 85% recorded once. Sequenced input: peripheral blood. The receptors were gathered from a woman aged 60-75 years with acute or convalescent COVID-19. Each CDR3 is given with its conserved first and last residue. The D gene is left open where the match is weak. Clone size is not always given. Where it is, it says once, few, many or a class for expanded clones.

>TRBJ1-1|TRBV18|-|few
TGTGCCAGCTCACCCCGCACAGGGTCCCCCTTTAACACTGAAGCTTTCTTT
CASSPRTGSPFNTEAFF
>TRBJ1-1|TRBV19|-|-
TGTGCCAGTAGACGGGGTCCGAACACTGAAGCTTTCTTT
CASRRGPNTEAFF
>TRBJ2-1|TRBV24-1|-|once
TGTGCCACCAGTGGAGCAGGGCGATTAAGCTCCTACAATGAGCAGTTCTTC
CATSGAGRLSSYNEQFF
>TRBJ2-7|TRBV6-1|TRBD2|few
TGTGCCAGCAGTGACGGGACTAGATATAGAGAGCAGTACTTC
CASSDGTRYREQYF
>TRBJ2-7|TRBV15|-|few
TGTGCCACCAGCAGAGATGGGCCAGATTCCTCCTACGAGCAGTACTTC
CATSRDGPDSSYEQYF
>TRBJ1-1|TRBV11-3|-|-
TGTGCCAGCAGCTTAGTTTTCCAGGCCGAAGCTTTCTTT
CASSLVFQAEAFF
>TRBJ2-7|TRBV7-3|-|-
TGTGCCAGCAGCTTAACTGCGGGAAGCAGGAGGTACGAGCAGTACTTC
CASSLTAGSRRYEQYF
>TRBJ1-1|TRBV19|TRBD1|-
TGTGCCAGTAGTACCGGGACAGGGGGCACTGAAGCTTTCTTT
CASSTGTGGTEAFF
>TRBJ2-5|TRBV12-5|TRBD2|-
TGTGCTAGTGGTTTGGTAAGGTCTAGCGGCCAAGAGACCCAGTACTTC
CASGLVRSSGQETQYF
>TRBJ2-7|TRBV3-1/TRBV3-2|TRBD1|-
TGTGCCAGCAGCCCTGGACAGGGCGAGCAGTACTTC
CASSPGQGEQYF
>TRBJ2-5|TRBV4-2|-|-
TGTGCCAGCAGCCAAGATTGGGGTCGGCGGGAAGAGACCCAGTACTTC
CASSQDWGRREETQYF
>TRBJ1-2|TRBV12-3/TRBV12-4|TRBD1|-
TGTGCCAGCACCCTAGGGGGCCCCTATGGCTACACCTTC
CASTLGGPYGYTF
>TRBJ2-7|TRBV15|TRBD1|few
TGTGCCACCAGCAGACCGGGACAGCAAAGAATTGAGCAGTACTTC
CATSRPGQQRIEQYF
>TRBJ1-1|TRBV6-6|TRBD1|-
TGTGCCAGCAGTGACAGGGTCACTGAAGCTTTCTTT
CASSDRVTEAFF
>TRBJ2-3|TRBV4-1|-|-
TGCGCCAGCAGCCAAGATTGGGCGGGGACAGATACGCAGTATTTT
CASSQDWAGTDTQYF
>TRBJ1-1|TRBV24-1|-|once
TGTGCCACCAGTGTGGGAGGGAACACTGAAGCTTTCTTT
CATSVGGNTEAFF
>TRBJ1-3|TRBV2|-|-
TGTGCCAGCACACCGGACACCTCGACCTCTTCTGGAAACACCATATATTTT
CASTPDTSTSSGNTIYF
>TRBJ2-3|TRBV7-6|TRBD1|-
TGTGCCAGCAGCTTACACCCCGGACAGGGGACAGATACGCAGTATTTT
CASSLHPGQGTDTQYF
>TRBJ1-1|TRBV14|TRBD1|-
TGTGCCAGCAGCCTGAGACAGGGGGCTCGGGTAGCTTTCTTT
CASSLRQGARVAFF
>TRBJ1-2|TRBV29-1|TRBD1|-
TGCAGCGTTGAAACAGGGGGGATCCGCACCTTC
CSVETGGIRTF
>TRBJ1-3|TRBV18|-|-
TGTGCCAGCTCACCGGTACAGGGCTCTGGAAACACCATATATTTT
CASSPVQGSGNTIYF
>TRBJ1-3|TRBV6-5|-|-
TGTGCCAGCAGCCTTTTGGAGAGCTCTGGAAACACCATATATTTT
CASSLLESSGNTIYF
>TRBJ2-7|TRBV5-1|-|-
TGCGCCAGCAGCCTTGCGGGGCCACCCTACGAGCAGTACTTC
CASSLAGPPYEQYF
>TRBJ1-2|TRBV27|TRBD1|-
TGTGCCAGCAGCCTATCTGGGACAGGGCGAAAGGCTTTCGGTGAGGATGGCTACACCTTC
CASSLSGTGRKAFGEDGYTF